The T cell receptor beta chain under discussion was sequenced for a study of CD8+ T cells in alopecia areata. Study-wide points: Among the 100 top clones, expanded CD8+ clones, like scalp clonality, were significantly decreased by tofacitinib.

Trimming took off 2 bases at V and 2 bases at J, with 16 bases between the two ends. The CDR3 runs 16 residues. Germline CDR1 is GTSNPN and CDR2 is SVGIG (reference sequence). Specified treatment: oral pan-JAK inhibitor, 5-10 mg twice daily. It was from alopecia areata patients that lesional scalp punch biopsies and peripheral blood were collected. Sequencing templates came from extracted RNA that was reverse transcribed into cDNA. The assay was immunoSEQ multiplex PCR, and TCRdb's table has in-frame clones only and misses some. The sample has roughly 190,000 clones; 45% to 75% are singletons. Details on this clone: Its cognate antigen is unknown.

The gene calls are TRBV30 and TRBJ2-1; a weak D match, TRBD1 (5 bases). This specimen was CD4+ T cells sorted from blood, taken at week 4, from a patient treated with tofacitinib. The TCR originated in a human donor with alopecia areata. The CDR3 region has the DNA TGTGCCTGGAGTCCAACCCGACAGAGTGCCTACAATGAGCAGTTCTTC. It translates to CAWSPTRQSAYNEQFF.